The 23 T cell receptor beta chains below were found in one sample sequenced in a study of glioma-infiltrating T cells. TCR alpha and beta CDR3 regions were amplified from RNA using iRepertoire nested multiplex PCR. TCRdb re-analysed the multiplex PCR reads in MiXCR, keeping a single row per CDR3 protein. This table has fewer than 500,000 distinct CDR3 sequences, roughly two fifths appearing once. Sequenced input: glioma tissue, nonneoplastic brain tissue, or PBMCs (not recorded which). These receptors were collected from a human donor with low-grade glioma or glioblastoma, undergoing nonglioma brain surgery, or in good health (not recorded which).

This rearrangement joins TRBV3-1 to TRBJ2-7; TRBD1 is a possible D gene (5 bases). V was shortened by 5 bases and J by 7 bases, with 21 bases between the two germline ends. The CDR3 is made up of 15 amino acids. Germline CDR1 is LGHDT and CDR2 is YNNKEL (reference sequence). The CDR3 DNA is TGTGCCAGCAGCATCCAGGGAATGGTAGGTAATGAGCAGTACTTC. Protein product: CASSIQGMVGNEQYF.

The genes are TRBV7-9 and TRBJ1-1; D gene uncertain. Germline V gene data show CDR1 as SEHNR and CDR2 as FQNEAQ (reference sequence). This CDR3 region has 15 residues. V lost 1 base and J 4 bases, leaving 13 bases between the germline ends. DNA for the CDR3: TGTGCCAGCAGCTTAGTTGCTCCCCTGGGCACTGAAGCTTTCTTT. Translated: CASSLVAPLGTEAFF.

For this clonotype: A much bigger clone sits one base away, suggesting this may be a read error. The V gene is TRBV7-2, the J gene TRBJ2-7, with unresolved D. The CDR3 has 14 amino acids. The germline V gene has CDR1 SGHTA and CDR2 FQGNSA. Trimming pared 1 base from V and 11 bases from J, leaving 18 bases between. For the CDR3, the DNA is TGTGCCAGCAGCTTAGATGGTGAAGTACGAGCGAAGTACTTC. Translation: CASSLDGEVRAKYF.

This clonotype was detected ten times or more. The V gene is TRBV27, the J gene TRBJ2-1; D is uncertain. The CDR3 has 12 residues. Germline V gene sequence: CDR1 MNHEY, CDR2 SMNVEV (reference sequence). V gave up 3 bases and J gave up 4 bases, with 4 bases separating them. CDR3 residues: CASSLGYNEQFF. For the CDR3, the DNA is TGTGCCAGCAGTTTGGGTTACAATGAGCAGTTCTTC.

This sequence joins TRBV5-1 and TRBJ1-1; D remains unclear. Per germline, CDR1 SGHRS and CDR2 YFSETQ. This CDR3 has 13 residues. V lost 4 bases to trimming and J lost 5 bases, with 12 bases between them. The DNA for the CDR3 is TGCGCCAGCAGCCGGCCCTTTGAGACTGAAGCTTTCTTT. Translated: CASSRPFETEAFF. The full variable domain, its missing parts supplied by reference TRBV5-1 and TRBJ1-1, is KAGVTQTPRYLIKTRGQQVTLSCSPISGHRSVSWYQQTPGQGLQFLFEYFSETQRNKGNFPGRFSGRQFSNSRSEMNVSTLELGDSALYLCASSRPFETEAFFGQGTRLTVV.

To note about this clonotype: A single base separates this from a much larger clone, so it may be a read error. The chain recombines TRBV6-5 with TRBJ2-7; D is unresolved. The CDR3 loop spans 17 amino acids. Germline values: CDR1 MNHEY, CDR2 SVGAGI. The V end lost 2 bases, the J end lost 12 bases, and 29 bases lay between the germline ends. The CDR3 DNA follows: TGTGCCAGCAGTTACCGGACCGGATTGTTTCGCGACGGAGCCCCGTACTTC. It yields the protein CASSYRTGLFRDGAPYF.

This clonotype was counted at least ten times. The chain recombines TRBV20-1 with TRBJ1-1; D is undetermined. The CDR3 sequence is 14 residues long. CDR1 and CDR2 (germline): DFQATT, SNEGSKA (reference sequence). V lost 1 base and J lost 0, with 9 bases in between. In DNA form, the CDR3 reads TGCAGTGCTAGAGGGATCCTAATGAACACTGAAGCTTTCTTT. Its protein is CSARGILMNTEAFF.

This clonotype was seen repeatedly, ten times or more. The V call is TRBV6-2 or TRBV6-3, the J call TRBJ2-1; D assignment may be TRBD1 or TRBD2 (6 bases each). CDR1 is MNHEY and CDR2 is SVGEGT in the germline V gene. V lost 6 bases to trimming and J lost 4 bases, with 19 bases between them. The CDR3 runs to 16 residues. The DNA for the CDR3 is TGTGCCAGCAGAAGAACCGGAGGGGGAGTATACAATGAGCAGTTCTTC. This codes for CASRRTGGGVYNEQFF.

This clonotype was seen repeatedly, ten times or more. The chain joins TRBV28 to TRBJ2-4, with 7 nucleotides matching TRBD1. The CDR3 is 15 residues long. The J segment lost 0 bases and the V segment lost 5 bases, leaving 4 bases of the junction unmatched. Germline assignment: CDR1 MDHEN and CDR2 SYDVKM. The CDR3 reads CASSVGQLAKNIQYF. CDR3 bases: TGTGCCAGCAGTGTGGGACAGCTAGCCAAAAACATTCAGTACTTC. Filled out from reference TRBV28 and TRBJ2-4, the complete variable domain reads DVKVTQSSRYLVKRTGEKVFLECVQDMDHENMFWYRQDPGLGLRLIYFSYDVKMKEKGDIPEGYSVSREKKERFSLILESASTNQTSMYLCASSVGQLAKNIQYFGAGTRLSVL.

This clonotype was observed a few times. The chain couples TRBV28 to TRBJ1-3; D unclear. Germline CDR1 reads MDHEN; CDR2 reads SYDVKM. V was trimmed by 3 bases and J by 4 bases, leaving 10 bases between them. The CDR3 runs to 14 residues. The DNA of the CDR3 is TGTGCCAGCAGTTTTACCGGGAGCGGAAACACCATATATTTT. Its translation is CASSFTGSGNTIYF. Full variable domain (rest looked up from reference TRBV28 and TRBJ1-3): DVKVTQSSRYLVKRTGEKVFLECVQDMDHENMFWYRQDPGLGLRLIYFSYDVKMKEKGDIPEGYSVSREKKERFSLILESASTNQTSMYLCASSFTGSGNTIYFGEGSWLTVV.

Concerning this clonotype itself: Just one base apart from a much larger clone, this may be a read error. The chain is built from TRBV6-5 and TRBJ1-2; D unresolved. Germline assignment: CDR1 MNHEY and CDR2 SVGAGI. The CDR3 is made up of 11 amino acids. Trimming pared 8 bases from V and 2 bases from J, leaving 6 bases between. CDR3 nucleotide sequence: TGTGCCAGCTGGCAAAACTATGGCTACACCTTC. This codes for CASWQNYGYTF.

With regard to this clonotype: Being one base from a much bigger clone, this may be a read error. CDR3 region: CASKRPIGTGANVVTF. The CDR3 coding sequence is TGTGCCAGCAAAAGACCTATAGGGACAGGGGCCAACGTCGTGACTTTC. This chain connects TRBV6-2 or TRBV6-3 to TRBJ2-6; 10 bases are shared with TRBD1. Germline-derived CDR1 and CDR2 are MNHEY and SVGEGT. The CDR3 is 16 residues long.

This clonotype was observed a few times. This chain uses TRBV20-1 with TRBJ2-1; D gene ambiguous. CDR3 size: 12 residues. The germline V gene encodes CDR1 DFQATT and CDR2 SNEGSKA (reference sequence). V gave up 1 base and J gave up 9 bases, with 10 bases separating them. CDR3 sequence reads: CSARALTIEQFF. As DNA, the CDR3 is TGCAGTGCTAGAGCGTTAACAATTGAGCAGTTCTTC.

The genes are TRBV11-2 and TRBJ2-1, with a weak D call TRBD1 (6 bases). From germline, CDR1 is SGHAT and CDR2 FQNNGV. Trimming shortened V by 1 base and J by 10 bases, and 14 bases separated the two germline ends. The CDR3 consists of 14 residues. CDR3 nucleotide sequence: TGTGCCAGCAGCTTAGCAACAGGGCTTGAGGAGCAGTTCTTC. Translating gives CASSLATGLEEQFF. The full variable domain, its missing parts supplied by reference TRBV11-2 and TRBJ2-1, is EAGVAQSPRYKIIEKRQSVAFWCNPISGHATLYWYQQILGQGPKLLIQFQNNGVVDDSQLPKDRFSAERLKGVDSTLKIQPAKLEDSAVYLCASSLATGLEEQFFGPGTRLTVL.

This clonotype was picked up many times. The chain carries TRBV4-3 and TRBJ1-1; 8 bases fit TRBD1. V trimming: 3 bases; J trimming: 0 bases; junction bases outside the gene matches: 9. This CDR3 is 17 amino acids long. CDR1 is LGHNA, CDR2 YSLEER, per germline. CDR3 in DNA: TGCGCCAGCAGCCAGCTGCTGGAGACAGGGGTGAACACTGAAGCTTTCTTT. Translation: CASSQLLETGVNTEAFF.

The CDR3 loop is CASSLGQADEQYF. The CDR3 DNA is TGCGCCAGCAGCTTGGGTCAGGCGGACGAGCAGTACTTC. The chain employs TRBV5-1 and TRBJ2-7; no definite D call. The V end was cut by 0 bases, the J end by 5 bases, with 9 bases between. The CDR3 contains 13 residues. The germline gives CDR1 SGHRS, CDR2 YFSETQ.

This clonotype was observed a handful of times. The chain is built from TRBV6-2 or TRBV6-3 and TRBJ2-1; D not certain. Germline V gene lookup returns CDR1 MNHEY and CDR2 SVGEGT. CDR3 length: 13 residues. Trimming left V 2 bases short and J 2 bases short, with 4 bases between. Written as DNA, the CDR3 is TGTGCCAGCAGTTACGCTCCCTACAATGAGCAGTTCTTC. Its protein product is CASSYAPYNEQFF.

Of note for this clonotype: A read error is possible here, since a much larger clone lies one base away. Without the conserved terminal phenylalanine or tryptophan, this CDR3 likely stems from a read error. In DNA form, the CDR3 reads TGCAGTGCTATAGACAGGATGAACACTGAAGCTTTCGTT. Amino acids: CSAIDRMNTEAFV. This chain connects TRBV20-1 to TRBJ1-1, with D possibly matching TRBD1 (6 bases). CDR1 is DFQATT and CDR2 is SNEGSKA in the germline V gene (reference sequence). The ends were cut back, 4 bases at V and 0 bases at J, with 9 bases in the middle. There are 13 residues in the CDR3.

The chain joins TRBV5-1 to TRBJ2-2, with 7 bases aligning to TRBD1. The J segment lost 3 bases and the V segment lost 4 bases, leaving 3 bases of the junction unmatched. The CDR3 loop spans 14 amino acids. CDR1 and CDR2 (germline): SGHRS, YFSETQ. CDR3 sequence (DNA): TGCGCCAGCAGCGGGGGACAGTACACCGGGGAGCTGTTTTTT. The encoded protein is CASSGGQYTGELFF.

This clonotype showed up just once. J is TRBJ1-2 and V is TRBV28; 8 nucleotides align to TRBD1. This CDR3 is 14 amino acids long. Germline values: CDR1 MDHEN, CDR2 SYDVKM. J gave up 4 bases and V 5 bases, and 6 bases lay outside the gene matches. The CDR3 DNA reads TGTGCCAGCAGTGAGCCCACAGGGGGCTATGGCTACACCTTC. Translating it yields CASSEPTGGYGYTF.

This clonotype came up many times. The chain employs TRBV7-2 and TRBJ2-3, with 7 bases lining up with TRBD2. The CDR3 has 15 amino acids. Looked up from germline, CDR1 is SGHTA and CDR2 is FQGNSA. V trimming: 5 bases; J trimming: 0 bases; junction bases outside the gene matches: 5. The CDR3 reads CASSQTSASTDTQYF. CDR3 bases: TGTGCCAGCAGCCAAACTAGCGCAAGCACAGATACGCAGTATTTT.

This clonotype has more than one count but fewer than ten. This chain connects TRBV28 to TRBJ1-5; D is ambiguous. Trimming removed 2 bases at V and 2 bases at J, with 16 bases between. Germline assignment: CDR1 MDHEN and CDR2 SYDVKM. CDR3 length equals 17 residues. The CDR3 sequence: CASSLSIGLSGNQPQHF. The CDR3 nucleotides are TGTGCCAGCAGTTTAAGCATTGGGCTCTCAGGCAATCAGCCCCAGCATTTT.

CDR3 DNA sequence: TGCGCCAGCAGCCAAGATATTACTAGTTGTGGCGAGCAGTACTTC. This translates into CASSQDITSCGEQYF. The V call is TRBV4-1, the J call TRBJ2-7; D perhaps matches TRBD2 (5 bases). CDR3 length: 15 residues. Germline CDR1 is MGHRA and CDR2 is YSYEKL. The V end was cut by 0 bases, the J end by 6 bases, with 15 bases between.